This T cell receptor (beta chain) was sequenced in a study of T cell repertoires in cytomegalovirus infection. Study at large: Recently described HLA-C-restricted plus well-studied HLA-B-restricted CMV epitopes were used. Both CMV infection and a matching HLA type were indicated by public TCR beta signatures.

One entry per CDR3 protein results from TCRdb running MiXCR on the reads. The table records roughly 860,000 distinct CDR3 sequences, roughly 33% of them present only once. CDR3 length: 16 amino acids. V was clipped by 6 bases and J by 2 bases, with 19 bases between them. Germline V gives CDR1 LGHNT, CDR2 FRNRAP. General study results and limits: Cumulative frequency (of public TCR beta family members) identified carriers of CMV plus the relevant HLA. There were HLA-C-restricted CMV-specific TCR beta clonotypes dominating the ex vivo response.

With respect to this clonotype: Its antigen is unidentified.

V gene TRBV12-5 combines with J gene TRBJ1-2, with TRBD1 as a possible D gene (5 bases). Sample: cultured CD8+ T cells from PBMCs, taken from culture after CMV antigen stimulation. The TCR was taken from a human donor in good health (CMV status not recorded). Some clones in this sample may be carry-over from other donors' samples. CDR3 DNA sequence: TGTGCTAGTGGGAGCCCCCCGGACAAGATGAACTATGGCTACACCTTC. Protein product: CASGSPPDKMNYGYTF.